This T cell receptor beta chain was found in a study of cytomegalovirus exposure and HLA in healthy donors. The PCR contained 60 Vbeta and 13 Jbeta primers. The assay was immunoSEQ multiplex PCR, and TCRdb's table has in-frame clones only and misses some. The sample lists about 190,000 clones, over 70% occurring once. The sequenced sample was PBMCs. This receptor was taken from a man aged 30-40 years in good health and CMV-seronegative.

The CDR3 loop is CASSFDRTLGGYTF. DNA for the CDR3: TGTGCCAGCAGCTTTGACAGAACCCTCGGGGGCTACACCTTC. The V gene is TRBV5-4, the J gene TRBJ1-2, with D perhaps TRBD1 (5 bases). Germline CDR1 reads SGHNT; CDR2 reads YYREEE (reference sequence). The CDR3 covers 14 residues. V lost 2 bases, J lost 8 bases, and 16 bases lay in between.